This T cell receptor beta chain was captured in a study of cytomegalovirus exposure and HLA in healthy donors. Regarding the study as a whole: Researchers had no immune exposure information except CMV serostatus available.

PCR employed 60 Vbeta and 13 Jbeta primers. Clones were sequenced by immunoSEQ multiplex PCR, and TCRdb holds only the in-frame ones, with some missing. Among 100,000 or so clones listed, 80% were seen once. As regards this clone: Its antigen is unknown.

Germline CDR1 and CDR2: ENHRY and SYGVKD. The CDR3 has 16 residues. The V gene end was trimmed by 2 bases and the J gene end by 9 bases; junction bases not matched to a gene: 7. The chain is built from TRBV10-3 and TRBJ1-6, with 10 bases identical to TRBD1. Material: PBMCs. The origin of this receptor is a man aged 25-45 years in good health and CMV-seropositive. The CDR3 sequence is CAISENTGTGVSPLHF. DNA of the CDR3: TGTGCCATCAGTGAGAATACCGGGACAGGGGTTTCACCCCTCCACTTT.